The 17 T cell receptor beta chains listed next were all sequenced from one sample in a study of vaccination effects on CD4 cells after COVID-19. The ViraFEST assay expanded antigen-specific CD4+ T cells with viral peptide pools before sequencing. It was after nine to eleven days of culture that CD4+ T cells were isolated. According to PCR results, the person was infected with SARS-CoV-2 between March and December 2020. Either the BNT162b2 or mRNA-1273 vaccine was given to participants in two doses. These TCRs' antigens remain unknown. Data came from immunoSEQ multiplex PCR; TCRdb stores just in-frame clones and leaves some out. The sample gives 11,000 to 15,000 clones, around 81% of which show up once; around 17% is in the top ten. The specimen comprised CD4+ T cells from PBMCs cultured with SARS-CoV-2 spike peptides, sampled after COVID-19 vaccination. These TCRs come from a human donor who had a prior SARS-CoV-2 infection.

The chain has TRBV4-2 and TRBJ2-5; D perhaps matches TRBD1 (7 bases). Per germline, CDR1 LGHNA and CDR2 YNFKEQ. Trimming removed 4 bases at V and 5 bases at J, with 26 bases between. CDR3 length equals 18 residues. The CDR3 loop is CASSPGDRASLNMETQYF. The DNA of the CDR3 is TGTGCCAGCAGCCCGGGAGACAGGGCTTCGTTAAACATGGAGACCCAGTACTTC.

The chain couples TRBV5-4 to TRBJ2-3, with 8 bases lining up with TRBD2. The CDR3 consists of 17 residues. J lost 3 bases, V lost 4 bases, and 13 bases had no gene match. Germline CDR1 and CDR2: SGHNT and YYREEE (reference sequence). CDR3 amino acids: CASSTPLGSGTTDTQYF. Here the CDR3 DNA reads TGTGCCAGCAGCACTCCTTTGGGTAGCGGGACAACAGATACGCAGTATTTT.

The V call is TRBV5-4, the J call TRBJ2-5; D tentatively reads TRBD1 or TRBD2 (5 bases each). The CDR3 has 14 residues. Germline V gene sequence: CDR1 SGHNT, CDR2 YYREEE (reference sequence). V lost 1 base and J lost 5, with 12 bases in between. CDR3 sequence (DNA): TGTGCCAGCAGCTTGCGGGACGAGCGGGAGACCCAGTACTTC. Its translation is CASSLRDERETQYF.

This chain connects TRBV6-2 or TRBV6-3 to TRBJ2-7; 8 positions agree with TRBD2. V gave up 5 bases and J gave up 5 bases; unmatched junction bases: 11. In germline, CDR1 is MNHEY, CDR2 SVGEGT. The CDR3 is made up of 15 amino acids. CDR3 loop: CASSGPGGAVHEQYF. For the CDR3, the DNA is TGTGCCAGCAGTGGACCCGGGGGGGCGGTTCACGAGCAGTACTTC.

This chain joins TRBV19 and TRBJ2-3; D uncertain. The CDR3 is made up of 14 amino acids. Trimming stripped 1 base from V and 6 bases from J, with 11 bases between. Germline values: CDR1 LNHDA, CDR2 SQIVND (reference sequence). The CDR3 loop is CASSIGYRSDTQYF. Here the CDR3 DNA reads TGTGCCAGTAGTATAGGGTATAGATCGGATACGCAGTATTTT.

The chain carries TRBV28 and TRBJ1-1; D is ambiguous. Germline CDR1 and CDR2: MDHEN and SYDVKM. V was clipped by 2 bases and J by 1 base, with 8 bases between them. CDR3 length: 14 amino acids. The CDR3 DNA reads as TGTGCCAGCAGTTTAGGGCAGACGAACACTGAAGCTTTCTTT. This codes for CASSLGQTNTEAFF.

This clone was recorded only once. This chain joins TRBV19 and TRBJ1-1; D remains unclear. Germline-derived CDR1 and CDR2 are LNHDA and SQIVND (reference sequence). Trimming removed 3 bases from V and 1 base from J, with 15 bases in between. The CDR3 spans 16 residues. CDR3 nucleotide sequence: TGTGCCAGTAGTATGACATCACGGGGTACGAACACTGAAGCTTTCTTT. Protein sequence: CASSMTSRGTNTEAFF.

V is TRBV27 and J is TRBJ1-2; TRBD1 matches at 10 bases. There are 16 residues in the CDR3. In germline, CDR1 is MNHEY, CDR2 SMNVEV (reference sequence). The junction had 11 bases not matched to a gene; V was cut back by 6 bases and J by 4 bases. The CDR3: CASRATGGPLSYGYTF. The CDR3 nucleotides read TGTGCCAGCAGGGCGACAGGGGGCCCGCTGAGCTATGGCTACACCTTC.

V and J are TRBV9 and TRBJ2-1; D is perhaps TRBD1 or TRBD2 (5 bases each). CDR3 size: 17 residues. Trimming removed 4 bases at V and 6 bases at J, with 23 bases between. Germline V gives CDR1 SGDLS, CDR2 YYNGEE. This chain's CDR3 is CASSRERGPLPGNEQFF. The CDR3 coding sequence is TGTGCCAGCAGCAGAGAGAGGGGACCGTTACCTGGCAATGAGCAGTTCTTC.

This clone was observed once. J is TRBJ2-1 and V is TRBV11-2; the D gene is possibly TRBD2 (7 bases). The ends were cut back, 3 bases at V and 15 bases at J, with 18 bases in the middle. Germline-derived CDR1 and CDR2 are SGHAT and FQNNGV. The CDR3 consists of 13 residues. In DNA, the CDR3 is TGTGCCAGCAGCTTTCTTCGGGGGGCAGGTCTGTTCTTC. Protein: CASSFLRGAGLFF.

This rearrangement joins TRBV19 to TRBJ2-7; D might be TRBD2 (5 bases). Germline V gene sequence: CDR1 LNHDA, CDR2 SQIVND (reference sequence). Trimming removed 9 bases at V and 3 bases at J, with 15 bases between. The CDR3 length is 13 residues. In DNA, the CDR3 is TGTGCCAGCCCCCGACGGGGTCACTACGAGCAGTACTTC. Amino acid sequence: CASPRRGHYEQYF. Full variable domain (rest looked up from reference TRBV19 and TRBJ2-7): DGGITQSPKYLFRKEGQNVTLSCEQNLNHDAMYWYRQDPGQGLRLIYYSQIVNDFQKGDIAEGYSVSREKKESFPLTVTSAQKNPTAFYLCASPRRGHYEQYFGPGTRLTVT.

This chain connects TRBV16 to TRBJ1-2, with a possible D match to TRBD1 (5 bases). Looked up from germline, CDR1 is KGHSY and CDR2 is FQNENV. V gave up 2 bases and J gave up 8 bases, with 18 bases separating them. CDR3 length equals 15 residues. The chain's CDR3 is CASSQIPGAQEGYTF. The DNA for the CDR3 is TGTGCCAGCAGCCAAATTCCCGGGGCCCAGGAGGGCTACACCTTC.

A note on this clone: One end of the junction fails to match germline, which may point to a read error. The CDR3, as DNA: TGTGCCAGCAGTTACTCATGGACAGGGGTTGATCAGTCCCAGCATTTT. Protein sequence: CASSYSWTGVDQSQHF. The rearrangement uses TRBV6-5 and TRBJ1-5; TRBD1 matches 9 bases. The CDR3 is 16 residues long. The germline V gene has CDR1 MNHEY and CDR2 SVGAGI.

V usage is TRBV4-1 and J usage is TRBJ2-2; possibly TRBD1 or TRBD2 for D (6 bases each). V lost 0 bases, J lost 4 bases, and 15 bases lay in between. Germline V CDR1 and CDR2: MGHRA, YSYEKL. This CDR3 is 17 amino acids long. CDR3: CASSQDHGGPPTGELFF. CDR3 nucleotides: TGCGCCAGCAGCCAAGATCACGGGGGCCCTCCCACCGGGGAGCTGTTTTTT.

J is TRBJ2-7 and V is TRBV30; the D gene is possibly TRBD2 (7 bases). CDR3 size: 14 residues. Germline CDR1 GTSNPN, CDR2 SVGIG (reference sequence). Trimming left V 8 bases short and J 5 bases short, with 22 bases between. Here the CDR3 reads CARSAGQLFNEQYF. CDR3 DNA sequence: TGTGCCCGCTCAGCGGGACAACTTTTTAACGAGCAGTACTTC.

J is TRBJ2-7 and V is TRBV28; tentative D call: TRBD2 (6 bases). This CDR3 contains 15 residues. The V gene's germline CDR1 is MDHEN and CDR2 SYDVKM. The V end lost 5 bases, the J end lost 0 bases, and 14 bases lay between the germline ends. The CDR3 spells CASSPGGLNSYEQYF. The CDR3 nucleotides are TGTGCCAGCAGTCCCGGGGGACTGAACTCCTACGAGCAGTACTTC. The whole variable domain, filled in from reference TRBV28 and TRBJ2-7, reads DVKVTQSSRYLVKRTGEKVFLECVQDMDHENMFWYRQDPGLGLRLIYFSYDVKMKEKGDIPEGYSVSREKKERFSLILESASTNQTSMYLCASSPGGLNSYEQYFGPGTRLTVT.

The J gene is TRBJ2-7, the V gene TRBV5-1; D gene uncertain. The CDR3 is 14 residues long. Germline V gene lookup returns CDR1 SGHRS and CDR2 YFSETQ. V was shortened by 1 base and J by 0 bases, with 8 bases between the two germline ends. CDR3 in amino acids: CASSLLSGSYEQYF. The CDR3 DNA follows: TGCGCCAGCAGCTTGTTGTCAGGCTCCTACGAGCAGTACTTC.